The clone carrying this T cell receptor (beta chain) was seen just once. As handled by the study authors: Cell counts per sample came from amplifying reference gene primers. Sequencing was performed with immunoSEQ multiplex PCR; in TCRdb, only in-frame clones are kept and a portion is missing. V, J and clone size are taken as reported in that table, and D and trimming were inferred from the DNA itself. The table lists 60,000 to 85,000 clones, about four fifths of them singletons. The sample is drawn from a study of blood T cell repertoires in COVID-19. Across the whole study: Acute and convalescent COVID-19 samples came from the United States, Italy and Spain. PBMCs, B-cell-depleted T cells, or T cells provided the cDNA or gDNA that made up the material.

The sequence came from a man between 65 and 80 years old who had recovered from COVID-19. Sequencing input: peripheral blood.

CDR3 residues: CASSLAGGIEGTEAFF. In nucleotides, the CDR3 is TGTGCCAGCAGCTTAGCGGGCGGGATCGAGGGCACTGAAGCTTTCTTT. The V gene is TRBV7-9, the J gene TRBJ1-1, with D unresolved. Germline V lookup: CDR1 SEHNR, CDR2 FQNEAQ (reference sequence). This CDR3 has 16 residues. V lost 0 bases to trimming and J lost 4 bases, with 15 bases between them.